The 2 T cell receptor beta chains in this list originate from one sample, sequenced in a study of blood T cell repertoires in COVID-19 (dated by TCRdb to the early 2020s). The receptor library was made with the immunoSEQ multiplex PCR assay. TCRdb provides this immuneACCESS table in a form limited to in-frame rearrangements. Some clones are lacking; in checked studies, under half of them reflect an unresolved V gene, and why the rest are absent is not known. The sample profile shows roughly 250,000 clones; approximately 83% of them were found once. The ten largest clones take up approximately 9.4% of the sample. The sample comprised peripheral blood. The source of these receptors is an elderly woman with acute or convalescent COVID-19.

This rearrangement joins TRBV5-1 to TRBJ2-1; weak D call: TRBD2 (7 bases). The V end lost 6 bases, the J end lost 9 bases, and 16 bases lay between the germline ends. The CDR3 extends over 13 amino acids. Germline V lookup: CDR1 SGHRS, CDR2 YFSETQ. CDR3 nucleotide sequence: TGCGCCAGCATCTACGGGGGGCCTGGTGAGCAGTTCTTC. It encodes CASIYGGPGEQFF.

This chain uses TRBV3-1 (or the pseudogene TRBV3-2) with TRBJ1-3; D unresolved. V lost 3 bases and J 6 bases, leaving 15 bases between the germline ends. This CDR3 has 15 residues. Germline assignment: CDR1 LGHDT and CDR2 YNNKEL (reference sequence). CDR3 residues: CASSHTGAGTNTIYF. The DNA of the CDR3 is TGTGCCAGCAGCCATACCGGAGCGGGAACAAACACCATATATTTT.